Below, 18 T cell receptor beta chains from the same sample are listed, as sequenced in a study of blood T cell repertoires in COVID-19. The protocol was immunoSEQ multiplex PCR, while the TCRdb copy is restricted to in-frame clones and leaves out a portion. The sample records about 220,000 clones, around 82% being singletons. Sequencing was performed on peripheral blood. The receptor source for this set is a woman aged 55 to 70 with acute or convalescent COVID-19.

The chain has TRBV14 and TRBJ2-1; no definite D call. V gave up 1 base and J gave up 3 bases, with 7 bases separating them. This CDR3 contains 14 residues. The germline CDR1 and CDR2 sequences are SGHDN and FVKESK. In DNA form, the CDR3 reads TGTGCCAGCAGCCAAGCCGGGTTCTACAATGAGCAGTTCTTC. Translated: CASSQAGFYNEQFF.

This chain uses TRBV20-1 with TRBJ1-2; 7 bases match TRBD1. Per germline, CDR1 DFQATT and CDR2 SNEGSKA (reference sequence). The CDR3 spans 11 residues. V dropped 5 bases and J dropped 7; count of bases not matched to a gene: 4. The CDR3 protein is CSAPRTGGYTF. In DNA, the CDR3 is TGCAGTGCTCCACGGACAGGTGGCTACACCTTC.

The chain combines TRBV20-1 with TRBJ1-1; possible D gene TRBD1, 5 bases. The CDR3 is made up of 14 amino acids. The V and J ends lost 3 bases and 1 base respectively, with 12 bases between them. Germline CDR1 and CDR2: DFQATT and SNEGSKA (reference sequence). The CDR3 here is CSASRAGWNTEAFF. CDR3 bases: TGCAGTGCTAGTAGGGCAGGGTGGAACACTGAAGCTTTCTTT.

The V and J genes are TRBV2 and TRBJ1-4; 11 bases align to TRBD1. V trimming: 7 bases; J trimming: 8 bases; junction bases outside the gene matches: 6. The germline gives CDR1 SNHLY, CDR2 FYNNEI. The CDR3 covers 14 residues. The CDR3 DNA is TGTGCCAGCACGAGGGACAGGGGGTCCGAAAAACTGTTTTTT. It yields the protein CASTRDRGSEKLFF.

CDR3 loop: CASSPNGSPLHF. The CDR3, as DNA: TGTGCCAGCAGCCCTAACGGTTCACCCCTCCACTTT. The chain recombines TRBV5-4 with TRBJ1-6; D unresolved. Germline-derived CDR1 and CDR2 are SGHNT and YYREEE (reference sequence). Trimming shortened V by 4 bases and J by 9 bases, and 8 bases separated the two germline ends. CDR3 length: 12 amino acids.

The chain carries TRBV11-3 and TRBJ2-7; D is perhaps TRBD1 (6 bases). V was clipped by 1 base and J by 3 bases, with 7 bases between them. The CDR3 has 13 amino acids. Germline V gene sequence: CDR1 SGHNT, CDR2 YENEEA. CDR3 nucleotides: TGTGCCAGCAGCTTAGCCAGGGGCTACGAGCAGTACTTC. The encoded protein is CASSLARGYEQYF.

The V call is TRBV7-9, the J call TRBJ2-2, with a tentative D call TRBD2 (6 bases). Germline loops: CDR1 SEHNR, CDR2 FQNEAQ (reference sequence). The CDR3 has 17 residues. The V end lost 5 bases, the J end lost 7 bases, and 23 bases lay between the germline ends. The CDR3 reads CASSPRASEILGGELFF. For the CDR3, the DNA is TGTGCCAGCAGCCCAAGGGCTAGCGAGATCCTCGGCGGGGAGCTGTTTTTT.

This clone was counted once. The rearrangement joins TRBV5-1 to TRBJ2-2, with TRBD2 as a possible D gene (7 bases). V was cut by 2 bases and J by 2 bases, with 10 bases left in between. The CDR3 is made up of 15 amino acids. Germline assignment: CDR1 SGHRS and CDR2 YFSETQ. CDR3 nucleotide sequence: TGCGCCAGCAGCTTACGGGGGGCTAACACCGGGGAGCTGTTTTTT. Translating gives CASSLRGANTGELFF.

The rearrangement links TRBV7-2 to TRBJ1-1; the D is unclear. This CDR3 has 14 amino acids. Germline V gene lookup returns CDR1 SGHTA and CDR2 FQGNSA. Trimming removed 3 bases at V and 6 bases at J, with 14 bases between. Here the CDR3 reads CASSLWALGAEAFF. CDR3 DNA sequence: TGTGCCAGCAGCTTGTGGGCCCTCGGGGCTGAAGCTTTCTTT.

The chain has TRBV5-1 and TRBJ1-2, with TRBD1 matching 8 bases. Per the germline V gene, CDR1 is SGHRS and CDR2 is YFSETQ. The CDR3 contains 14 residues. V dropped 0 bases and J dropped 6; count of bases not matched to a gene: 4. The CDR3 region has the DNA TGCGCCAGCAGCTTGGGGACAGGGCGGGATGGCTACACCTTC. This codes for CASSLGTGRDGYTF.

CDR3 protein: CASRPQGAGGYTF. The CDR3 region has the DNA TGTGCCAGCAGACCCCAGGGGGCGGGTGGCTACACCTTC. V is TRBV6-6 and J is TRBJ1-2; 8 positions match TRBD1. Germline trimming cut 6 bases from V and 7 bases from J; bases unmatched to any gene: 7. The CDR3 is made up of 13 amino acids. Germline V CDR1 and CDR2: MNHNY, SVGAGI (reference sequence).

The rearrangement links TRBV5-1 to TRBJ2-3; D remains unclear. Germline CDR1 and CDR2: SGHRS and YFSETQ. Trimming removed 4 bases at V and 0 bases at J, with 9 bases between. CDR3 length equals 14 residues. As DNA, the CDR3 is TGCGCCAGCAGCCCCGAGGCGAGCACAGATACGCAGTATTTT. It is translated as CASSPEASTDTQYF.

This clone has only a few counts. V gene TRBV4-3 combines with J gene TRBJ1-4, with 7 bases lining up with TRBD1. Trimming removed 4 bases from V and 5 bases from J; junction bases left unmatched: 7. Germline V CDR1 and CDR2: LGHNA, YSLEER. This CDR3 spans 15 amino acids. CDR3 loop: CASSRRTGDNEKLFF. The CDR3 nucleotides read TGCGCCAGCAGCCGCCGCACAGGGGACAATGAAAAACTGTTTTTT.

The chain couples TRBV5-1 to TRBJ2-5; 9 bases are a match to TRBD1. V trimming: 4 bases; J trimming: 3 bases; junction bases outside the gene matches: 7. Germline loops: CDR1 SGHRS, CDR2 YFSETQ. The CDR3 spans 15 residues. CDR3 nucleotides: TGCGCCAGCAGCCCCTCCGGGACAGGGAAAGAGACCCAGTACTTC. Amino acids: CASSPSGTGKETQYF.

V and J are TRBV19 and TRBJ1-5, with D maybe TRBD1 (5 bases). Trimming removed 9 bases from V and 5 bases from J, with 14 bases in between. The CDR3 contains 13 residues. CDR1 is LNHDA, CDR2 SQIVND, per germline (reference sequence). The CDR3 loop reads CASTQDAYQPQHF. In nucleotides, the CDR3 is TGTGCCAGCACACAGGACGCCTATCAGCCCCAGCATTTT.

The V gene is TRBV6-5, the J gene TRBJ2-3; tentatively, D is TRBD2 (5 bases). Germline CDR1 reads MNHEY; CDR2 reads SVGAGI. The CDR3 sequence is 15 residues long. Trimming removed 6 bases from V and 0 bases from J, with 13 bases in between. The CDR3 loop reads CASSQSGISTDTQYF. DNA of the CDR3: TGTGCCAGCAGCCAGTCCGGGATTAGCACAGATACGCAGTATTTT.

The chain recombines TRBV15 with TRBJ1-5; D is perhaps TRBD1 (5 bases). Germline-derived CDR1 and CDR2 are LNHNV and YYDKDF (reference sequence). V shed 0 bases and J shed 7 bases, with 13 bases lying between them. The CDR3 is 15 amino acids. CDR3 nucleotides: TGTGCCACCAGCAGAGACCCAGGGTCATACCAGCCCCAGCATTTT. It codes for CATSRDPGSYQPQHF.

V gene TRBV19 combines with J gene TRBJ2-2, with TRBD2 as a possible D gene (5 bases). V lost 6 bases to trimming and J lost 4 bases, with 15 bases between them. Per germline, CDR1 LNHDA and CDR2 SQIVND (reference sequence). The CDR3 has 15 residues. The CDR3 region has the DNA TGTGCCAGTAGGAGGGTACCTGCGGGCACCGGGGAGCTGTTTTTT. Translation gives CASRRVPAGTGELFF.